This T cell receptor beta chain was sequenced during a study of blood T cell repertoires in COVID-19 (dated by TCRdb to the early 2020s). Regarding the study in general: Samples covering the acute and convalescent phases of COVID-19 were provided by collaborators in the United States, Italy and Spain. The prospective study material was composed of cDNA or gDNA derived from T cells, B-cell-depleted T cells, or PBMCs. The dataset comprised deeply sampled blood TCRbeta repertoires from subjects exposed to, actively infected with, or recovered from COVID-19. A freely available public database, intended as a resource for researchers studying the immune response to SARS-CoV-2, is where the repertoires were released. Samples were obtained from the ongoing ImmuneRACE study (first 160 participants) and from 1,254 subjects provided by 6 global collaborators. Sample metadata almost always included a de-identified subject ID, COVID-19 status, age in years and sex. Where available, HLA class I and class II types were obtained from metadata supplied by the sample provider rather than from assay-based typing. Summary of the overall study and its limitations: The amount of clinical and demographic metadata varied by source and participant and was provided uncurated.

Each collaborating institution followed its own protocols to collect whole blood in K2EDTA tubes. For TCRbeta analysis, collaborator samples were shipped as frozen whole blood, as isolated PBMCs, or as DNA extracted from either sample type. Taken from the germline V gene (reference sequence), the CDR1 and CDR2 loops are LNHDA and SQIVND. Cut back by 5 bases and 0 bases, the V and J ends lie 11 bases apart. The CDR3 numbers 15 residues from cysteine through phenylalanine. The kept DNA is CDR3 alone, 45 bases in frame from the first base. Details on this clone: Its antigen remains unidentified. Base qualities are not provided; no much larger clone lies one nucleotide away.

TCRbeta CDR3 regions were amplified from genomic DNA using the immunoSEQ Assay, a bias-controlled multiplex PCR. On the authors' methods: The number of nucleated cells in each sample was estimated by amplification of reference gene primers within the assay. To quantify the absolute abundance of each unique TCRbeta CDR3 rearrangement, sequence reads were collapsed and filtered. For each sample, productive Simpson clonality was calculated as the square root of Simpson's diversity index over productive rearrangements. The table was pulled from immuneACCESS by TCRdb, which kept in-frame rearrangements only. Such tables lose some clones; where checked, under half of the loss comes from unresolved V genes, and the rest has no known cause. From that table come the V and J calls and clone size; the DNA was used to work out D and trimming. This sample comprises tens of thousands of clones, 70% to 90% of them detected only once. The ten largest clones add up to approximately 3.9% of the sample.

The sequence was obtained from a man aged 70-80 years with acute or convalescent COVID-19. The chain is made from TRBV19 and TRBJ2-1; TRBD1 is a possible D gene, resting on 6 matching bases. Sequencing was done on a sample of peripheral blood. This receptor carries the CDR3 CASSQDSNSYNEQFF. The sequenced DNA: TGTGCCAGTAGTCAGGACAGCAACTCCTACAATGAGCAGTTCTTC.